This T cell receptor beta chain was captured in a study of blood T cell repertoires in COVID-19. The overall study: Italy, Spain and the United States were the sources of the convalescent and acute COVID-19 samples. T cells, B-cell-depleted T cells, or PBMCs provided the cDNA or gDNA that served as material.

In germline, CDR1 is MNHEY, CDR2 SMNVEV (reference sequence). The trim removed 5 bases at V and 10 bases at J, leaving 4 bases unmatched. The CDR3 is 13 residues long. In the original processing: Amplifying reference gene primers gave estimates of nucleated cell counts. The repertoire was sequenced with immunoSEQ multiplex PCR; TCRdb's copy has only in-frame clones and lacks some. Clone size and the V and J calls come from that table; the DNA yielded D and trimming. The repertoire has under 400,000 clones, roughly 87% of them found once; the top ten carry 3% to 4.5%. Sample: peripheral blood. The TCR originated in a woman in her sixties or seventies with COVID-19, enrolled during active disease. This chain uses TRBV27 with TRBJ1-4; TRBD1 matches 10 bases. CDR3 nucleotide sequence: TGTGCCAGCAGTGGGACAGGGGAAGGAAAACTGTTTTTT. Translation: CASSGTGEGKLFF.